This entry lists 22 T cell receptor beta chains sequenced from one sample in a study of blood T cell repertoires in COVID-19. The protocol was immunoSEQ multiplex PCR, while the TCRdb copy is restricted to in-frame clones and leaves out a portion. This table holds roughly 330,000 clones, about 87% found once. Sequenced input: PBMCs or T cells enriched from blood (not recorded which). The source is a woman in her twenties or thirties who had recovered from COVID-19.

The chain is built from TRBV12-5 and TRBJ1-5; D is undetermined. Per germline, CDR1 LGHNT and CDR2 FRNRAP. Trimming left V 7 bases short and J 0 bases short, with 16 bases between. The CDR3 contains 16 residues. The CDR3, as DNA: TGTGCTAGTGCCACCTCCCCGATCTATAGCAATCAGCCCCAGCATTTT. Its translation: CASATSPIYSNQPQHF.

The chain combines TRBV9 with TRBJ1-2; 10 bases match TRBD1. Trimming cost V 5 bases and J 7 bases; bases outside gene matches: 5. The CDR3 has 13 residues. Germline V gene data show CDR1 as SGDLS and CDR2 as YYNGEE. CDR3 nucleotides: TGTGCCAGCAGACCGACAGGGGGCCGTGGCTACACCTTC. Translating gives CASRPTGGRGYTF.

DNA for the CDR3: TGTGCCTGGAGTGTTCGGTCACCCAGCAATCAGCCCCAGCATTTT. Its translation is CAWSVRSPSNQPQHF. The V and J genes are TRBV30 and TRBJ1-5, with D hard to call. The CDR3 loop spans 15 amino acids. From germline, CDR1 is GTSNPN and CDR2 SVGIG (reference sequence). The germline V and J ends were trimmed by 0 bases and 1 base, with 10 bases remaining between them.

The rearrangement joins TRBV28 to TRBJ2-7; D remains unclear. The germline gives CDR1 MDHEN, CDR2 SYDVKM. The CDR3 sequence is 12 residues long. V was pared by 5 bases and J by 3 bases, with 8 bases between. The DNA for the CDR3 is TGTGCCAGCAGTCGGTTGGTCTACGAGCAGTACTTC. This translates into CASSRLVYEQYF.

The chain uses TRBV5-1 and TRBJ2-2; no definite D call. Germline assignment: CDR1 SGHRS and CDR2 YFSETQ. V was shortened by 0 bases and J by 8 bases, with 20 bases between the two germline ends. This CDR3 has 17 residues. CDR3 in amino acids: CASSLAAQSASWGELFF. The CDR3, as DNA: TGCGCCAGCAGCTTGGCCGCACAGTCCGCATCGTGGGGGGAGCTGTTTTTT.

The chain combines TRBV4-1 with TRBJ2-2, with 10 positions matching TRBD2. Germline CDR1 is MGHRA and CDR2 is YSYEKL. The CDR3 covers 17 residues. V lost 3 bases, J lost 2 bases, and 6 bases stayed unmatched. The CDR3 spells CASSQVLAGLNTGELFF. The CDR3 DNA reads as TGCGCCAGCAGCCAGGTACTAGCGGGGTTAAACACCGGGGAGCTGTTTTTT.

V and J are TRBV7-2 and TRBJ2-3; 11 positions match TRBD2. V shed 3 bases and J 2 bases; nucleotides not matched to a gene: 4. Germline loops: CDR1 SGHTA, CDR2 FQGNSA. The length of the CDR3 is 16 residues. The CDR3 DNA is TGTGCCAGCAGCTTTAGACTAGCGGGGAACACAGATACGCAGTATTTT. This sequence encodes CASSFRLAGNTDTQYF.

The CDR3 is CASSDYGGEADTQYF. CDR3 nucleotide sequence: TGTGCCAGCAGTGACTATGGTGGGGAGGCAGATACGCAGTATTTT. This rearrangement joins TRBV6-4 to TRBJ2-3; tentative D call: TRBD2 (6 bases). This CDR3 contains 15 residues. The V gene's germline CDR1 is MRHNA and CDR2 SNTAGT. V was pared by 1 base and J by 4 bases, with 12 bases between.

This rearrangement joins TRBV11-2 to TRBJ1-2, with D perhaps matching TRBD1 (5 bases). V lost 0 bases, J lost 4 bases, and 12 bases lay in between. Germline CDR1 SGHAT, CDR2 FQNNGV. CDR3 length: 15 residues. CDR3 coding DNA: TGTGCCAGCAGCTTAGATAGAGGCAGGGTCTATGGCTACACCTTC. This encodes CASSLDRGRVYGYTF.

V gene TRBV7-3 combines with J gene TRBJ2-5, with TRBD1 matching 8 bases. J lost 0 bases, V lost 2 bases, and 2 bases had no gene match. The length of the CDR3 is 15 residues. CDR1 and CDR2 from the germline V gene are SGHTA and FQGTGA. CDR3 amino acids: CASSLGTGHQETQYF. DNA of the CDR3: TGTGCCAGCAGCTTAGGGACAGGCCACCAAGAGACCCAGTACTTC. Full variable domain (remainder filled in from reference TRBV7-3 and TRBJ2-5): GAGVSQTPSNKVTEKGKYVELRCDPISGHTALYWYRQSLGQGPEFLIYFQGTGAADDSGLPNDRFFAVRPEGSVSTLKIQRTERGDSAVYLCASSLGTGHQETQYFGPGTRLLVL.

Only a few counts were recorded for this clone. The chain carries TRBV4-2 and TRBJ2-7; D is perhaps TRBD1 (6 bases). Germline V CDR1 and CDR2: LGHNA, YNFKEQ. CDR3 size: 16 residues. With 2 bases removed from V and 4 bases from J, the gap between germline ends came to 18 bases. The CDR3 sequence is CASSQIRSGQRYEQYF. The CDR3 nucleotides are TGTGCCAGCAGCCAAATCCGGAGCGGACAGAGATACGAGCAGTACTTC.

This chain links TRBV3-1 (or the pseudogene TRBV3-2) with TRBJ2-5; D possibly corresponds to TRBD2 (6 bases). The germline gives CDR1 LGHDT, CDR2 YNNKEL (reference sequence). The V gene lost 3 bases and the J gene lost 5 bases, with 13 bases spanning the gap. The CDR3 loop spans 14 amino acids. The CDR3 protein is CASSQGGRVETQYF. CDR3 nucleotides: TGTGCCAGCAGCCAGGGGGGAAGGGTTGAGACCCAGTACTTC.

With regard to this clone: Other DNA sequences from this sample encode an identical CDR3 as well. The rearrangement uses TRBV28 and TRBJ1-2; no definite D call. Between the trimmed V and J ends, which lost 2 bases and 0 bases, there was a span of 7 bases. Per germline, CDR1 MDHEN and CDR2 SYDVKM. This CDR3 is built from 14 residues. CDR3 protein: CASSLGQSNYGYTF. CDR3 bases: TGTGCCAGCAGTTTAGGGCAGTCTAACTATGGCTACACCTTC.

The table lists this clone with a count of one. V is TRBV11-2 and J is TRBJ1-1; D is ambiguous. Trimming left V 7 bases short and J 0 bases short, with 12 bases between. The CDR3 is 14 residues long. Germline values: CDR1 SGHAT, CDR2 FQNNGV. In DNA form, the CDR3 reads TGTGCCAGCACCGCGATGAACCTGAACACTGAAGCTTTCTTT. Encoded protein: CASTAMNLNTEAFF.

J is TRBJ1-2 and V is TRBV28; D gene unclear. CDR1 is MDHEN and CDR2 is SYDVKM in the germline V gene. CDR3 length: 15 amino acids. The ends were cut back, 6 bases at V and 5 bases at J, with 19 bases in the middle. CDR3 bases: TGTGCCAGCAGCCTCCTGGCAGGTGTCCGTTATGGCTACACCTTC. It translates to CASSLLAGVRYGYTF.

The chain uses TRBV4-1 and TRBJ1-2; D is undetermined. This CDR3 is built from 15 residues. Germline V gene data show CDR1 as MGHRA and CDR2 as YSYEKL. V was trimmed by 4 bases and J by 4 bases, leaving 16 bases between them. CDR3 protein: CASSPLRSFLYGYTF. DNA for the CDR3: TGCGCCAGCAGCCCTTTGCGGTCCTTCCTCTATGGCTACACCTTC.

This clone has more than one count but fewer than ten. V is TRBV7-2 and J is TRBJ2-5; possibly TRBD2 for D (6 bases). Trimming cost V 2 bases and J 4 bases, with 8 bases left between them. The CDR3 has 13 residues. Germline V lookup: CDR1 SGHTA, CDR2 FQGNSA. This CDR3 reads CASSLTSLETQYF. DNA for the CDR3: TGTGCCAGCAGCTTAACTAGCCTAGAGACCCAGTACTTC.

This clone was recorded a few times. The chain has TRBV4-2 and TRBJ1-1, with D possibly matching TRBD1 (5 bases). CDR1 is LGHNA and CDR2 is YNFKEQ in the germline V gene. The CDR3 contains 14 residues. The V and J ends lost 0 bases and 2 bases respectively, with 7 bases between them. CDR3 sequence (DNA): TGTGCCAGCAGCCAAGATCAGGGCAACACTGAAGCTTTCTTT. This encodes CASSQDQGNTEAFF.

The CDR3 nucleotides read TGTGCCACCAGCAGAGATCCTGGCCGCCCCCACGGCTACACCTTC. This gives the protein CATSRDPGRPHGYTF. The chain uses TRBV15 and TRBJ1-2, with D uncertain. There are 15 residues in the CDR3. Trimming pared 0 bases from V and 8 bases from J, leaving 16 bases between. CDR1 and CDR2 (germline): LNHNV, YYDKDF (reference sequence).

The V and J genes are TRBV9 and TRBJ1-1; weak D call: TRBD1 (5 bases). Per germline, CDR1 SGDLS and CDR2 YYNGEE. The CDR3 runs 14 residues. Trimming took 2 bases from V and 1 from J, leaving 9 bases between them. The CDR3, as DNA: TGTGCCAGCAGCGTGGGGCAGGAGAACACTGAAGCTTTCTTT. This sequence encodes CASSVGQENTEAFF.

V and J are TRBV15 and TRBJ1-1, with no clear D. V lost 1 base and J 3 bases, leaving 21 bases between the germline ends. CDR3 length: 18 amino acids. Germline CDR1 reads LNHNV; CDR2 reads YYDKDF (reference sequence). CDR3 loop: CATSRGFLGSREDTEAFF. CDR3 nucleotide sequence: TGTGCCACCAGCAGAGGGTTCCTGGGTAGTCGTGAGGACACTGAAGCTTTCTTT.

This clone was seen a handful of times. The V call is TRBV11-2, the J call TRBJ2-1, with TRBD2 matching 8 bases. The germline V gene has CDR1 SGHAT and CDR2 FQNNGV. The CDR3 sequence is 15 residues long. After removal of 4 bases from V and 5 bases from J, the junction contained 7 bases not matched to a gene. The CDR3 sequence: CASSSRGGQNNEQFF. The CDR3 DNA reads TGTGCCAGCAGCTCCCGCGGGGGGCAAAACAATGAGCAGTTCTTC.